This TCR beta chain comes out of a study of vaccination and CD4 T cells after COVID-19. About the study: As a positive control, some control cultures were given a CEFX pool, while others were given an HIV-1 Nef pool or no peptide.

The study's findings and limits: Median SARS-CoV-2-reactive clonotype numbers went up from approximately 21 to 38, but not significantly.

Treatment given: roughly 11-day PBMC culture with coronavirus spike peptide pools or control peptides (ViraFEST assay). Sequencing of DNA taken from cultured CD4+ T cells relied on the Oncomine TCR Beta short-read assay. MiXCR, applied by TCRdb to the PCR reads, yields one record per CDR3 protein. The sample includes over 9,000 distinct CDR3 sequences, 43% of them seen just once. As regards this clonotype: Its antigen is not known.

V lost 6 bases, J lost 2 bases, and 13 bases lay in between. Germline lookup yields CDR1 SNHLY and CDR2 FYNNEI. This CDR3 has 14 amino acids. The clonotype originates from a human donor who had recovered from COVID-19. Sequenced: CD4+ T cells from blood, cultured in vitro. The V call is TRBV2, the J call TRBJ2-5; D is uncertain. The CDR3: CASRGTMGQETQYF. DNA of the CDR3: TGTGCCAGCAGGGGTACGATGGGGCAAGAGACCCAGTACTTC.